In this sample, the clone carrying this TCR beta chain turned up many times. Antigen unknown. Trimming took 2 bases from V and 2 from J; bases not matched to a gene: 4. Germline V gives CDR1 SGHNT, CDR2 YYREEE (reference sequence). The CDR3 length is 15 residues. The data are from a study of T cells in Graves' hyperthyroidism and ophthalmopathy. General study points: Progression to ophthalmopathy was predicted a median of approximately 6.4 months early. Most thyroid clonotypes expanded above 0.001 appeared in blood too.

TCR beta CDR3 region amplification was performed from RNA transcripts. Researchers ran a first-round RT-PCR on the TCR CDR3 using the HTBI primer set. TCRdb reprocessed the multiplex PCR reads with MiXCR, giving one entry per CDR3 protein. The data show 610,000 or so distinct CDR3 sequences, roughly 46% seen once. Patients aged 18 to 65 had newly diagnosed hyperthyroidism of under 2 months' duration. The study left out patients who had uncontrolled infection, other autoimmune disease, pregnancy or lactation. This sequence joins TRBV5-4 and TRBJ2-7; 10 bases fit TRBD2. The sequence was obtained from a woman aged 18-35 years with Graves' hyperthyroidism. Sequenced: peripheral blood or thyroid tissue (not recorded which). CDR3 sequence (DNA): TGTGCCAGCAGCTTTACTAGCGGGAATCCCTACGAGCAGTACTTC. Its protein is CASSFTSGNPYEQYF.